The sequence of this T cell receptor beta chain was determined in a study of PD-1 blockade in classical Hodgkin lymphoma. Every patient relapsed after autologous stem cell transplantation, and brentuximab vedotin exposure varied. This CDR3 is 13 amino acids long. V was trimmed by 5 bases and J by 7 bases, leaving 15 bases between them. The germline V gene encodes CDR1 MNHNS and CDR2 SASEGT. This clone was recorded at least ten times. Data came from immunoSEQ multiplex PCR; TCRdb stores just in-frame clones and leaves some out. The sample includes roughly 140,000 clones, approximately 72% of them seen just once.

The clonotype originates from a human donor with classical Hodgkin lymphoma. The gene calls are TRBV6-1 and TRBJ2-7, with D perhaps matching TRBD2 (5 bases). The specimen comprised peripheral blood mononuclear cells (PBMCs), sampled before the second cycle of nivolumab. The CDR3 sequence: CASSSRPTGEQYF. The CDR3 region has the DNA TGTGCCAGCAGTTCGCGGCCCACGGGAGAGCAGTACTTC.